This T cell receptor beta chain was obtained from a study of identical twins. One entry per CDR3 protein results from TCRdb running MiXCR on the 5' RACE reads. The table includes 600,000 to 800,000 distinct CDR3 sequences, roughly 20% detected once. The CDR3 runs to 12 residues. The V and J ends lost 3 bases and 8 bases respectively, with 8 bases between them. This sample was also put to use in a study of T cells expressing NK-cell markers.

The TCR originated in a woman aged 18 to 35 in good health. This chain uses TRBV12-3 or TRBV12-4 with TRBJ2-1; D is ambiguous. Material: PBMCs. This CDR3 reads CASSFIVYEQFF. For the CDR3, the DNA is TGTGCCAGCAGTTTTATTGTCTATGAGCAGTTCTTC.